Shown below are 15 T cell receptor beta chains from a single sample sequenced in a study of beta chain features in type 1 diabetes. Whole-study findings and limits: In all four CD4+ subsets, TCRB CDR3 length was significantly, moderately reduced in type 1 diabetes.

Expressed TCRB transcripts were sequenced, since all the RNA that had been isolated was reverse transcribed. Repertoires were generated with immunoSEQ multiplex PCR, while TCRdb's copy carries only in-frame clones and drops some. The top ten clones hold around 0.012% of a sample with 250,000 to 300,000 clones, roughly a quarter of them seen once. No antigen is known for these receptors. Specimen: naive CD4+ T cells from blood. These receptors were obtained from a woman aged 25 to 39 with type 1 diabetes.

This clone was seen more than once but under ten times. The rearrangement links TRBV25-1 to TRBJ2-1; TRBD2 aligns across 9 bases. The CDR3 spans 12 residues. V shed 3 bases, J shed 10 bases, and the junction held 1 base outside the gene matches. The V gene's germline CDR1 is MGHDK and CDR2 SYGVNS. DNA for the CDR3: TGTGCCAGCAGTGAGAGCGGGAGGGAGCAGTTCTTC. The encoded protein is CASSESGREQFF.

This chain uses TRBV2 with TRBJ2-2; the D gene is possibly TRBD1 (5 bases). V was cut by 4 bases and J by 2 bases, with 8 bases left in between. CDR1 is SNHLY, CDR2 FYNNEI, per germline. CDR3 length: 14 residues. The CDR3: CASSGTGNTGELFF. In DNA form, the CDR3 reads TGTGCCAGCAGTGGAACAGGCAACACCGGGGAGCTGTTTTTT.

This chain joins TRBV30 and TRBJ2-3, with TRBD2 matching over 11 bases. CDR1 and CDR2 from the germline V gene are GTSNPN and SVGIG (reference sequence). The CDR3 covers 15 residues. Trimming at V came to 4 bases and at J to 5 bases, leaving 8 bases not matched to a gene. Written as DNA, the CDR3 is TGTGCCTGGACCCCACTAGCGGGAGTAAGAGATACGCAGTATTTT. It specifies CAWTPLAGVRDTQYF.

The genes are TRBV28 and TRBJ1-2, with 9 nucleotides matching TRBD1. With 6 bases clipped from V and 1 base from J, the junction kept 3 bases outside the gene matches. CDR1 MDHEN and CDR2 SYDVKM come from the germline V gene. The CDR3 consists of 14 residues. This CDR3 reads CASRGTGHNYGYTF. CDR3 nucleotide sequence: TGTGCCAGCAGGGGGACAGGGCATAACTATGGCTACACCTTC.

J is TRBJ2-3 and V is TRBV2; the match to TRBD2 covers 10 bases. V shed 4 bases, J shed 3 bases, and the junction held 4 bases outside the gene matches. The germline gives CDR1 SNHLY, CDR2 FYNNEI. CDR3 length equals 15 residues. CDR3 sequence reads: CASSGLSGRTDTQYF. The CDR3 coding sequence is TGTGCCAGCAGTGGACTTAGCGGGAGGACAGATACGCAGTATTTT.

The table lists this clone with a few counts. Here the CDR3 DNA reads TGTGCCTGGCAGGGGACCGACGCCTACGAGCAGTACTTC. Translating it yields CAWQGTDAYEQYF. The chain has TRBV30 and TRBJ2-7, with D perhaps TRBD1 (6 bases). Trimming left V 5 bases short and J 2 bases short, with 13 bases between. The germline CDR1 and CDR2 sequences are GTSNPN and SVGIG (reference sequence). This CDR3 has 13 residues.

This clone was detected a few times. The CDR3 loop is CASSIRTGELFF. CDR3 DNA: TGTGCCAGTAGTATCCGTACCGGGGAGCTGTTTTTT. V usage is TRBV19 and J usage is TRBJ2-2; D ambiguous. This CDR3 has 12 residues. The germline gives CDR1 LNHDA, CDR2 SQIVND (reference sequence). Trimming removed 3 bases at V and 5 bases at J, with 4 bases between.

This clone occurred a few times. The chain employs TRBV19 and TRBJ2-1; no clear D. This CDR3 contains 14 residues. CDR1 is LNHDA, CDR2 SQIVND, per germline (reference sequence). Trimming left V 9 bases short and J 0 bases short, with 12 bases between. The CDR3 protein is CARFSQTSYNEQFF. CDR3 nucleotide sequence: TGTGCCAGGTTTAGCCAGACCTCCTACAATGAGCAGTTCTTC.

V is TRBV4-1 and J is TRBJ2-1; 12 bases agree with TRBD2. V shed 0 bases, J shed 9 bases, and the junction held 12 bases outside the gene matches. The CDR3 consists of 18 residues. Germline V gene lookup returns CDR1 MGHRA and CDR2 YSYEKL. CDR3 bases: TGCGCCAGCAGCCAAGATACGACTAGCGGGAGCCAAAGGGGTGAGCAGTTCTTC. Encoded protein: CASSQDTTSGSQRGEQFF.

This clone was picked up a small number of times. The chain employs TRBV29-1 and TRBJ2-3, with no clear D. This CDR3 region has 13 residues. Germline V lookup: CDR1 SQVTM, CDR2 ANQGSEA. Trimming removed 7 bases from V and 1 base from J, with 12 bases in between. The CDR3: CSDSEYGTDTQYF. The CDR3 bases are TGCAGCGACTCGGAGTATGGCACAGATACGCAGTATTTT.

This clone came up a few times. The gene calls are TRBV5-1 and TRBJ2-1; D might be TRBD2 (5 bases). The ends were cut back, 2 bases at V and 4 bases at J, with 7 bases in the middle. The CDR3 length is 13 residues. Germline V gene sequence: CDR1 SGHRS, CDR2 YFSETQ. CDR3 residues: CASSLQRYNEQFF. DNA for the CDR3: TGCGCCAGCAGCTTACAGCGGTACAATGAGCAGTTCTTC.

The sample holds one count of this clone. The chain has TRBV9 and TRBJ1-1; TRBD1 aligns across 7 bases. CDR1 is SGDLS, CDR2 YYNGEE, per germline. Unmatched junction bases numbered 3, after V lost 4 bases and J lost 3 bases. The CDR3 runs 13 residues. This chain's CDR3 is CASSPTGDTEAFF. Written as DNA, the CDR3 is TGTGCCAGCAGCCCTACAGGGGACACTGAAGCTTTCTTT.

The rearrangement links TRBV30 to TRBJ2-3; TRBD2 agrees at 7 bases. This CDR3 is built from 17 residues. Germline V gene data show CDR1 as GTSNPN and CDR2 as SVGIG (reference sequence). With 0 bases clipped from V and 5 bases from J, the junction kept 14 bases outside the gene matches. CDR3 bases: TGTGCCTGGAGTGTAATCCGCCAGAGCGGGAACCGAGATACGCAGTATTTT. It translates to CAWSVIRQSGNRDTQYF.

The chain links TRBV30 to TRBJ1-3, with D hard to call. Trimming removed 0 bases at V and 6 bases at J, with 9 bases between. This CDR3 has 13 amino acids. The germline CDR1 and CDR2 sequences are GTSNPN and SVGIG (reference sequence). CDR3: CAWSVGAQNTIYF. CDR3 in DNA: TGTGCCTGGAGTGTTGGAGCTCAAAACACCATATATTTT.

This chain links TRBV28 with TRBJ2-7; perhaps TRBD2 as D (5 bases). Germline values: CDR1 MDHEN, CDR2 SYDVKM. The CDR3 has 14 residues. Trimming removed 2 bases at V and 4 bases at J, with 12 bases between. The CDR3 DNA follows: TGTGCCAGCAGTTTAGTTTTGGGGAGATACGAGCAGTACTTC. Translation: CASSLVLGRYEQYF.